This T cell receptor beta chain was identified during a study of T cells in Graves' hyperthyroidism and ophthalmopathy. Amplification yielded TCR beta CDR3 regions, with RNA transcripts as the source. Researchers ran a first-round RT-PCR on the TCR CDR3 using the HTBI primer set. TCRdb called the multiplex PCR reads again in MiXCR, with one record for every CDR3 protein. The sample holds approximately 330,000 distinct CDR3 sequences, roughly a fifth seen once. This clonotype was counted at least ten times. With a duration under 2 months, the hyperthyroidism was newly diagnosed in patients aged 18 to 65. The study left out patients who had uncontrolled infection, other autoimmune disease, pregnancy or lactation. The CDR3 extends over 15 amino acids. V shed 5 bases and J shed 9 bases, with 17 bases lying between them. Looked up from germline, CDR1 is MNHNS and CDR2 is SASEGT.

Sequencing input: blood. The clonotype was recovered from a woman between 50 and 59 years old with Graves' hyperthyroidism. The V gene is TRBV6-1, the J gene TRBJ1-6; tentative D call: TRBD1 (5 bases). In DNA form, the CDR3 reads TGTGCCAGCAGTTACCCCGGGCAGGGTGGTTCACCCCTCCACTTT. Encoded protein: CASSYPGQGGSPLHF.